This T cell receptor (beta chain) was identified during a study of cytotoxic CD8 clonotypes in ibrutinib-treated CLL. Study at large: The patients comprised about a dozen relapsed/refractory and about 15 treatment-naive cases, roughly 18 IGHV unmutated. When averaged across all of the samples, the counts came to a few hundred thousand productive templates and tens of thousands of productive rearrangements. Findings and limits, study-wide: Once treatment began, public clonotypes, which were uncommon, contracted or stayed stable.

Sequenced by immunoSEQ multiplex PCR; TCRdb stores in-frame clones only, minus some. The profile shows around 330,000 clones, over 55% of them singletons. This clone was picked up a small number of times. Antigen unknown. Germline V gene sequence: CDR1 SQVTM, CDR2 ANQGSEA. The CDR3 is 15 residues long. V was clipped by 6 bases and J by 1 base; unmatched bases: 10. The sequence derives from a human donor with chronic lymphocytic leukemia. The chain recombines TRBV29-1 with TRBJ2-3; 7 nucleotides agree with TRBD1. The sequencing here drew on PBMCs, taken after 36 months of ibrutinib treatment. CDR3 nucleotides: TGCAGCGTGGAGACGGACAGGACGGGCACAGATACGCAGTATTTT. This codes for CSVETDRTGTDTQYF.